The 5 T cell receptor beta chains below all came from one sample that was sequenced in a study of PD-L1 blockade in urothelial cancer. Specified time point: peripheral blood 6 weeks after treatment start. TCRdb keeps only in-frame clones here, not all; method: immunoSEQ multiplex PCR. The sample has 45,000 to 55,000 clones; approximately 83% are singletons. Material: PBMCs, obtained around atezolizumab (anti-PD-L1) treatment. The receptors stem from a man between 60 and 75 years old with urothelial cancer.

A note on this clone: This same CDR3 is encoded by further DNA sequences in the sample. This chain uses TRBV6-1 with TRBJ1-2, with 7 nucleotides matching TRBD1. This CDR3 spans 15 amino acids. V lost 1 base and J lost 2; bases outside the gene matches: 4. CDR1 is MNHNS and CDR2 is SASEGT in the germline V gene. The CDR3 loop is CASSEGWGQNYGYTF. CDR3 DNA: TGTGCCAGCAGTGAAGGATGGGGACAGAACTATGGCTACACCTTC.

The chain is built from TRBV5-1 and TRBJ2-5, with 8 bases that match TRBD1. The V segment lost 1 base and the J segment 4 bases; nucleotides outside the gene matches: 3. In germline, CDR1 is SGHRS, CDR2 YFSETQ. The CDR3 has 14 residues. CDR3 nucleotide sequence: TGCGCCAGCAGCTTGAGTCAGGGGGCAGAGACCCAGTACTTC. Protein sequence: CASSLSQGAETQYF.

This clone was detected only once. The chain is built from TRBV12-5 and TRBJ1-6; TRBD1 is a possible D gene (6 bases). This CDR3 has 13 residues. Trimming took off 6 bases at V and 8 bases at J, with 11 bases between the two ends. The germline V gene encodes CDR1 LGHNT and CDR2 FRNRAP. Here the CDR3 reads CASGGQPHSPLHF. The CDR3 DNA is TGTGCTAGTGGGGGACAACCCCATTCACCCCTCCACTTT.

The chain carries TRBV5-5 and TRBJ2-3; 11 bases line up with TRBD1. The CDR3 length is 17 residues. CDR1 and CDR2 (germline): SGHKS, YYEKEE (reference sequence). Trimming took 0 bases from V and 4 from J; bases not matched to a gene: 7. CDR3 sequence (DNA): TGTGCCAGCAGCTTGGTTTATAGGACAGGGGGCGCAGATACGCAGTATTTT. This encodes CASSLVYRTGGADTQYF.

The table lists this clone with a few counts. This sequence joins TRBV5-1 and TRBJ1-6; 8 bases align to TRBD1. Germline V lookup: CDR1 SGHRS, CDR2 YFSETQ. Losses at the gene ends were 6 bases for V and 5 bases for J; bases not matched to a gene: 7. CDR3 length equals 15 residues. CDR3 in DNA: TGCGCCAGCACCCTGCAGGGGGCTAATAATTCACCCCTCCACTTT. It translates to CASTLQGANNSPLHF.